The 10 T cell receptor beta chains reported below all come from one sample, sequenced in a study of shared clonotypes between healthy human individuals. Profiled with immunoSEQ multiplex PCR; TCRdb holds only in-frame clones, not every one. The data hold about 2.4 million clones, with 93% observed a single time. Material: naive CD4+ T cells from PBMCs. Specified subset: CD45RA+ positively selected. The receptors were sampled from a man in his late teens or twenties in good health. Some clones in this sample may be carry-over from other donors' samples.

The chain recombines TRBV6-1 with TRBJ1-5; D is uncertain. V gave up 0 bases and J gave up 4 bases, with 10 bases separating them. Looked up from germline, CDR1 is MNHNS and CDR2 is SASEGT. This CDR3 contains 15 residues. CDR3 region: CASSEALRGNQPQHF. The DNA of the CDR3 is TGTGCCAGCAGTGAAGCGCTTCGGGGAAATCAGCCCCAGCATTTT.

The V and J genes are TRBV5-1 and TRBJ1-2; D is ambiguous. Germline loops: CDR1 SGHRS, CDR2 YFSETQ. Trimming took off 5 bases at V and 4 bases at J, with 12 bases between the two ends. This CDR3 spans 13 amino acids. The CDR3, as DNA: TGCGCCAGCAGATCGGGCGCGGGCTATGGCTACACCTTC. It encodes CASRSGAGYGYTF.

The DNA for the CDR3 is TGTGCCAGCAGACTACAGGAAAACACTGAAGCTTTCTTT. This gives the protein CASRLQENTEAFF. The chain uses TRBV11-1 and TRBJ1-1, with a tentative D call TRBD1 (5 bases). From germline, CDR1 is SGHAT and CDR2 FQDESV (reference sequence). The CDR3 is made up of 13 amino acids. Trimming pared 6 bases from V and 2 bases from J, leaving 10 bases between.

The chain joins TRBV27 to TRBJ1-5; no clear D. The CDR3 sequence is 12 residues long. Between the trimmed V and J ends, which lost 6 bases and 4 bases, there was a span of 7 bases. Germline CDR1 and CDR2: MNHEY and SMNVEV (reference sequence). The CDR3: CASSDLNQPQHF. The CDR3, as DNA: TGTGCCAGCAGCGACCTTAATCAGCCCCAGCATTTT.

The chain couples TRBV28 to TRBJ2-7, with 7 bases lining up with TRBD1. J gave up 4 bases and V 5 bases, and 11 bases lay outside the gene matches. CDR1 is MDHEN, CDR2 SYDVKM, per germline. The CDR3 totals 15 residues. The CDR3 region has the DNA TGTGCCAGCAGTGCCCTGGGACAGAGGTCTTACGAGCAGTACTTC. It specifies CASSALGQRSYEQYF.

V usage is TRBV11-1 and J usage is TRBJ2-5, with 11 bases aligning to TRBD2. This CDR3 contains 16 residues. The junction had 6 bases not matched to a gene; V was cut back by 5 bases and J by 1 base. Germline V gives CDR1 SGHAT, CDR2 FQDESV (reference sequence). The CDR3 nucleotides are TGTGCCAGCAGCCAGCCGGGACTAGCGGTCCAAGAGACCCAGTACTTC. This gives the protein CASSQPGLAVQETQYF.

The CDR3 sequence: CASRQTNSPLHF. The CDR3 nucleotides are TGCGCCAGCAGGCAGACTAATTCACCCCTCCACTTT. The J gene is TRBJ1-6, the V gene TRBV5-1; no firm D call. Trimming took 5 bases from V and 6 from J, leaving 6 bases between them. The CDR3 has 12 residues. Germline V gene data show CDR1 as SGHRS and CDR2 as YFSETQ.

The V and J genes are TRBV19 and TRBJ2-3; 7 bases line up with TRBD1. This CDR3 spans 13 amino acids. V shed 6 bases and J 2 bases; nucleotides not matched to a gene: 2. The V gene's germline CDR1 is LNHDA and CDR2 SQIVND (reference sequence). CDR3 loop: CASRTGATDTQYF. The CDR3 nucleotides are TGTGCCAGTAGAACAGGGGCCACAGATACGCAGTATTTT. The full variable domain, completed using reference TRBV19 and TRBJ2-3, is DGGITQSPKYLFRKEGQNVTLSCEQNLNHDAMYWYRQDPGQGLRLIYYSQIVNDFQKGDIAEGYSVSREKKESFPLTVTSAQKNPTAFYLCASRTGATDTQYFGPGTRLTVL.

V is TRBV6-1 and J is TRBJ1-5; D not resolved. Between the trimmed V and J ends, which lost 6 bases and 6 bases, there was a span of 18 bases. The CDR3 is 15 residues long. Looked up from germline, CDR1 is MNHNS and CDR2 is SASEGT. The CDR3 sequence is CASRPTTSRAQPQHF. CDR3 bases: TGTGCCAGCAGACCGACAACGAGTCGGGCTCAGCCCCAGCATTTT.

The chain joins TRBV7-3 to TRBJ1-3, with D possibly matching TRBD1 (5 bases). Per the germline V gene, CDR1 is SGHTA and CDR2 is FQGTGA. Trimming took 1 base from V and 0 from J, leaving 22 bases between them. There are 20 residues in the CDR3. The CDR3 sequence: CASSLRDLWRGRSSGNTIYF. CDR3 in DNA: TGTGCCAGCAGCTTAAGGGACCTATGGAGGGGAAGGAGCTCTGGAAACACCATATATTTT.